Listed here are 5 T cell receptor beta chains from one sample, sequenced in a study of cytomegalovirus exposure and HLA in healthy donors (TCRdb year 2017). Preparation of the library involved the immunoSEQ multiplex PCR assay. For the multiplex PCR, a mixture combining 60 forward primers for TCR Vbeta segments and 13 reverse primers for TCR Jbeta segments was used. TCRdb retrieved this table from immuneACCESS and kept in-frame rearrangements only. Not all clones are present; in checked studies, unresolved V genes account for under half, and no reason is known for the remainder. The sample records approximately 170,000 clones, around 81% of which are singletons. Around 2% of the sample lies in the top ten. Sequences were obtained from PBMCs. These receptors all come from a woman aged 25 to 45 in good health and CMV-seropositive.

This chain joins TRBV15 and TRBJ2-4, with TRBD2 identical over 13 bases. Germline CDR1 LNHNV, CDR2 YYDKDF (reference sequence). V shed 5 bases and J 8 bases; nucleotides not matched to a gene: 9. The CDR3 is 16 residues long. The DNA for the CDR3 is TGTGCCACCAGCCCCTGGACTAGCGGGAGTTTTGACATTCAGTACTTC. Translating gives CATSPWTSGSFDIQYF.

This chain joins TRBV9 and TRBJ1-1; 8 bases are shared with TRBD1. The V segment lost 4 bases and the J segment 4 bases; nucleotides outside the gene matches: 9. CDR1 SGDLS and CDR2 YYNGEE come from the germline V gene. The CDR3 runs 15 residues. The CDR3 nucleotides are TGTGCCAGCAGCACCCGGACAGGGTTGACCACTGAAGCTTTCTTT. Encoded protein: CASSTRTGLTTEAFF.

This clone was seen only a few times. The genes are TRBV7-2 and TRBJ2-3; D may be TRBD2 (6 bases). The germline V and J ends were trimmed by 0 bases and 5 bases, with 6 bases remaining between them. The CDR3 is 13 residues long. Germline V gene sequence: CDR1 SGHTA, CDR2 FQGNSA. CDR3 DNA sequence: TGTGCCAGCAGCTTAGCGGGGGGAGATACGCAGTATTTT. Amino acid sequence: CASSLAGGDTQYF.

This sequence joins TRBV30 and TRBJ2-3; D might be TRBD1 (5 bases). The length of the CDR3 is 12 residues. Germline CDR1 reads GTSNPN; CDR2 reads SVGIG (reference sequence). The CDR3 DNA sequence: TGTGCATTGGAAGTAGGGGCTGATACGCAGTATTTT. This translates into CALEVGADTQYF. Supplemented by reference TRBV30 and TRBJ2-3, the full variable domain reads SQTIHQWPATLVQPVGSPLSLECTVEGTSNPNLYWYRQAAGRGLQLLFYSVGIGQISSEVPQNLSASRPQDRQFILSSKKLLLSDSGFYLCALEVGADTQYFGPGTRLTVL.

The chain recombines TRBV6-6 with TRBJ1-1; TRBD1 matches 9 bases. The CDR3 length is 15 residues. Germline assignment: CDR1 MNHNY and CDR2 SVGAGI (reference sequence). With V trimmed by 8 bases and J by 5 bases, 12 bases remained unmatched. The CDR3 region has the DNA TGTGCCAGCGGGACAGGGCTCCCTTCTGGTACTGAAGCTTTCTTT. This translates into CASGTGLPSGTEAFF.